This T cell receptor beta chain is drawn from a study of T cell responses to AZD1222 COVID-19 vaccine. Concerning this clone itself: Its target is not known.

Only in-frame clones appear in the TCRdb table, and some are missing; sequencing was by immunoSEQ multiplex PCR. The sample includes 150,000 or so clones, under 95% seen only once; the top ten take roughly 2.8%. From germline, CDR1 is ENHRY and CDR2 SYGVKD. Trimming shortened V by 5 bases and J by 0 bases, and 8 bases separated the two germline ends. The CDR3 runs 13 residues. Findings and limits, study-wide: Vaccine-associated CD4 TCRs ranged over spike, dominating at 160-218 and 743-854. Clonal diversity may have been underestimated in mostly white British donors. A rise in Spike-specific TCR breadth and depth followed two AZD1222 doses. No day 14 peak samples; only post-peak repertoires were characterized.

This sequence originates from an adult in good health. Sequenced here: peripheral blood, sampled on day 0 of MenACWY control vaccination. The chain combines TRBV10-3 with TRBJ2-7; D may be TRBD1 or TRBD2 (5 bases each). Here the CDR3 DNA reads TGTGCCATCAGTCCGGGGCGCTCCTACGAGCAGTACTTC. Its translation is CAISPGRSYEQYF.